This entry features one T cell receptor (beta chain) sequence. Its antigen remains unidentified. This CDR3 region has 15 residues. Trimming took off 0 bases at V and 0 bases at J, with 7 bases between the two ends. Germline loops: CDR1 SGHRS, CDR2 YFSETQ. These data come from a study of cytomegalovirus exposure and HLA in healthy donors. Study-wide findings and caveats: Productive rates of about 90% or about 30% were seen for most TCR beta V segments in an earlier analysis. Rates of TCR association differed by HLA locus in a later analysis, with DRB1 highest and HLA-C lowest. Diagnosis of cytomegalovirus status made by the classifier reportedly showed high specificity and sensitivity.

Vbeta (60) and Jbeta (13) primers were used in the PCR. This table comes from immunoSEQ multiplex PCR, and its TCRdb copy is limited to in-frame clones, with some not included. Of about 180,000 clones listed, over 60% are singletons. The receptor was derived from a middle-aged man in good health and CMV-seropositive. The sample consisted of PBMCs. This sequence joins TRBV5-1 and TRBJ1-3; no reliable D call. The CDR3 protein is CASSLVAYSGNTIYF. The CDR3 DNA reads as TGCGCCAGCAGCTTGGTGGCTTACTCTGGAAACACCATATATTTT.